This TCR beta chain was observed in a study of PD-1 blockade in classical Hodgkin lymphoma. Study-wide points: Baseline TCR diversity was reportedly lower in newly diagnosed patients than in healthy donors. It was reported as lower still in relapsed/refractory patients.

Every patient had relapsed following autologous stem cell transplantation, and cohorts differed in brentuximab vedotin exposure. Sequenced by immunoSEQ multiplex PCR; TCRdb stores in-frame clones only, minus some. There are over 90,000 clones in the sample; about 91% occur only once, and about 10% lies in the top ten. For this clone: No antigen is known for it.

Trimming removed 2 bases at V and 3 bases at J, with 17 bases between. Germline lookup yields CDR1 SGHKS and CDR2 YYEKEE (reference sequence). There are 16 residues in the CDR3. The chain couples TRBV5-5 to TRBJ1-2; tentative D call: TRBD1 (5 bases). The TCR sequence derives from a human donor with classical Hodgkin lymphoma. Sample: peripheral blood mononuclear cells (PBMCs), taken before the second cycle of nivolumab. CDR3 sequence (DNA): TGTGCCAGCAGCTTAGGGGCAGGGAGTCTTTACTATGGCTACACCTTC. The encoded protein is CASSLGAGSLYYGYTF.